This entry concerns a single TCR beta chain. These data are taken from a study of control samples from healthy donors and cancer patients. Germline V gene sequence: CDR1 SGDLS, CDR2 YYNGEE. The CDR3 is 15 residues long. V lost 0 bases and J lost 8, with 17 bases in between. Data came from immunoSEQ multiplex PCR; TCRdb stores just in-frame clones and leaves some out. The sample includes about 80,000 clones, roughly 88% of them seen just once. This sequence was found in a woman aged 50 to 60 in good health. This chain connects TRBV9 to TRBJ1-2; D perhaps matches TRBD1 (5 bases). Sequences were obtained from blood. The CDR3 DNA reads TGTGCCAGCAGCGTAGTAGCAACCGACAGATTGGGCTACACCTTC. Its translation is CASSVVATDRLGYTF. Supplemented by reference TRBV9 and TRBJ1-2, the full variable domain reads DSGVTQTPKHLITATGQRVTLRCSPRSGDLSVYWYQQSLDQGLQFLIQYYNGEERAKGNILERFSAQQFPDLHSELNLSSLELGDSALYFCASSVVATDRLGYTFGSGTRLTVV.